This T cell receptor (beta chain) came from a study of CD8+CD57+ T cells in acquired aplastic anemia (dated by TCRdb to the late 2010s). Concerning the study at large: Extracted DNA from sorted CD4+ and CD8+ cells averaged around 3.4 ug, ranging from 0.2 to 27.4 ug. CD8+CD57+ expansion was defined as a frequency above the mean frequency observed in healthy subjects.

Genomic DNA served as template for TCR beta VDJ combination and CDR3 sequence profiling. TCR repertoire sequencing was run on an Illumina HiSeq 2000. In the original analysis: TRBV/TRBJ rearrangement plots, CDR3 size and DJ length profiles, and Simpson's diversity index were used to assess repertoires. Whichever DNA sequence was most abundant in the deep sequencing data was defined as the immunodominant clone. CDR3 amino acid sequences were checked for sharing between subjects and were compared against published repertoires and the VDJdb database. Clones were called with MiXCR by TCRdb after fastp trimmed the public reads at Q25, and only in-frame beta chains were retained. Every entry covers one CDR3 protein and lists the most common genes and DNA from its rows. The V and J calls here are based on TCRdb, not the publication. The sample contains some 150,000 distinct CDR3 sequences, around 50% of them found a single time. The ten largest clones capture about 1% of the sample.

As concerns this clonotype: Its antigen specificity is not known. The junction departs from germline at one end; a sequencing error may be responsible.

What the research found in general, with its limitations: Between patients and healthy controls, no significant difference in CD8+ Simpson's diversity was found (P=0.060). Twenty-nine CD8+ CDR3 sequences were found to be shared between patients and controls, but these sequences appeared to be highly expressed in patients and within the immunodominant clones of the patients.

CDR1 and CDR2 are read off the germline V gene (reference sequence) as SSHAT and FNYEAQ. The CDR3 spans 17 residues, from the cysteine through the phenylalanine. Only CDR3 DNA remains: 51 bases, in frame from the first base. The patients picked for sequencing were ones in whom flow cytometry had shown an expansion of CD8+CD57+ cells. All patients had severe acquired aplastic anemia diagnosed by International Study of Aplastic Anemia and Agranulocytosis and Camitta criteria. At the time blood was sampled, none of the patients had received any therapy. TCR repertoires of sorted CD4+ and CD8+ blood T cells from severe aplastic anemia patients and healthy subjects were deep-sequenced in the study. Patients were enrolled under clinicaltrials.gov protocols 00001620, 01623167, 00001397, 00071045, 00081523 and 00961064 in the USA. Ficoll-Paque density gradient centrifugation was used to isolate peripheral blood mononuclear cells. Before DNA was extracted, CD4+ and CD8+ T cells were sorted using either FACS or magnetic beads.

The receptor was derived from a human donor with aplastic anemia. Sequenced input: sorted CD4+, CD8+, or CD8+CD57+ T cells (not recorded which) from PBMCs. The rearrangement joined TRBV7-7 to TRBJ2-7; the D gene is possibly TRBD1 or TRBD2, with 5 bases matching each. The CDR3 is CASRDTPGPGSLYEQYF. The DNA is as follows: TGTGCTAGCAGAGACACCCCAGGGCCAGGGAGCCTCTACGAGCAGTACTTC.